Following are 5 T cell receptor beta chains from one sample sequenced in a study of T cells in Graves' hyperthyroidism and ophthalmopathy (dated by TCRdb to about 2019). The method was multiplex PCR. For sequencing, an Illumina HiSeq 2000 was employed. The TCR beta CDR3 regions were amplified from the RNA transcripts. For the first round of RT-PCR on the TCR CDR3, the HTBI primer set was used together with the Qiagen OneStep RT-PCR kit. TCRdb reprocessing: public reads trimmed at Q25 with fastp, clones called with MiXCR, in-frame beta chains kept. Rows merge per CDR3 protein into single entries with the most common DNA and genes. The sample data list fewer than 700,000 distinct CDR3 sequences, and approximately 17% of these were observed just once. Roughly 15% of the sample rests with the top ten. What was sequenced was blood. The receptors were gathered from a young woman with Graves' ophthalmopathy.

In this sample, this clonotype turned up a few times. V usage is TRBV3-1 and J usage is TRBJ2-7; 9 nucleotides match TRBD2. The germline V gene encodes CDR1 LGHDT and CDR2 YNNKEL (reference sequence). CDR3 size: 17 residues. V lost 1 base and J lost 0; bases outside the gene matches: 7. CDR3 in DNA: TGTGCCAGCAGCCAAGTTGCTAGCGGGGTTACCTCCTACGAGCAGTACTTC. Residues: CASSQVASGVTSYEQYF.

The chain has TRBV7-9 and TRBJ2-2; D unclear. The germline V and J ends were trimmed by 5 bases and 1 base, with 11 bases remaining between them. This CDR3 spans 15 amino acids. The germline CDR1 and CDR2 sequences are SEHNR and FQNEAQ (reference sequence). CDR3 nucleotides: TGTGCCAGCAGCAATCCTATGGGGAACACCGGGGAGCTGTTTTTT. Translated: CASSNPMGNTGELFF.

The chain has TRBV5-1 and TRBJ1-1, with TRBD1 as a possible D gene (6 bases). Trimming stripped 4 bases from V and 12 bases from J, with 16 bases between. From germline, CDR1 is SGHRS and CDR2 YFSETQ. The CDR3 covers 12 residues. CDR3 bases: TGCGCCAGCAGCCCCGAGGGGGGGTGCACTTTCTTT. It yields the protein CASSPEGGCTFF.

This clonotype was seen once. The chain combines TRBV10-3 with TRBJ2-3, with 7 bases fitting TRBD1. Germline trimming cut 3 bases from V and 0 bases from J; bases unmatched to any gene: 3. The germline V gene encodes CDR1 ENHRY and CDR2 SYGVKD. The CDR3 spans 15 residues. As DNA, the CDR3 is TGTGCCATCAGTGAATCCAGGGGGAGCACAGATACGCAGTATTTT. Translation: CAISESRGSTDTQYF.

The chain couples TRBV5-6 to TRBJ2-5; TRBD2 agrees at 9 bases. Germline CDR1 SGHDT, CDR2 YYEEEE. This CDR3 spans 15 amino acids. Trimming at V came to 4 bases and at J to 5 bases, leaving 9 bases not matched to a gene. The CDR3 loop is CASSRSGLASETQYF. CDR3 nucleotide sequence: TGTGCCAGCAGCCGGTCCGGACTAGCGAGTGAGACCCAGTACTTC. The full variable domain, with the rest looked up from reference TRBV5-6 and TRBJ2-5, is DAGVTQSPTHLIKTRGQQVTLRCSPKSGHDTVSWYQQALGQGPQFIFQYYEEEERQRGNFPDRFSGHQFPNYSSELNVNALLLGDSALYLCASSRSGLASETQYFGPGTRLLVL.